The next 32 T cell receptor beta chains were all read from a single sample in a study of T cell repertoires in cytomegalovirus infection (dated by TCRdb to the late 2010s). Data came from an Illumina HiSeq 1500. Starting from the raw public reads, TCRdb applied fastp trimming at Q25, assembled clones with MiXCR and retained in-frame beta chains. Identical CDR3 protein sequences are pooled into one entry, listed with their most common genes and DNA. Across this sample there are 680,000 or so distinct CDR3 sequences, with 35% to 45% seen only once. The ten largest clonotypes hold 2.8% of the sample. Sequenced: PBMCs. Source of these receptors: a human donor in good health (CMV status not recorded). Some clones in this sample may be carry-over from other donors' samples.

The chain links TRBV12-3 or TRBV12-4 to TRBJ2-5, with 7 bases identical to TRBD1. The V and J ends lost 5 bases and 4 bases, in that order; junction bases with no gene match: 4. CDR3 size: 13 residues. The CDR3 DNA reads as TGTGCCAGCAGTGCGGACAGGCCAGAGACCCAGTACTTC. Translated: CASSADRPETQYF.

The V and J genes are TRBV28 and TRBJ2-7; the D gene could be TRBD1 or TRBD2 (5 bases each). This CDR3 has 16 residues. CDR1 MDHEN and CDR2 SYDVKM come from the germline V gene. V lost 2 bases, J lost 4 bases, and 18 bases lay in between. CDR3 loop: CASSLRGADPGYEQYF. DNA of the CDR3: TGTGCCAGCAGTTTAAGGGGAGCGGACCCGGGATACGAGCAGTACTTC.

This clonotype was counted between two and nine times. This chain links TRBV7-9 with TRBJ2-6, with a possible D match to TRBD1 (5 bases). The CDR3 is 17 residues long. Germline values: CDR1 SEHNR, CDR2 FQNEAQ (reference sequence). Trimming shortened V by 5 bases and J by 0 bases, and 14 bases separated the two germline ends. CDR3 bases: TGTGCCAGCAGCCGCCCAGGGTTAGACTCTGGGGCCAACGTCCTGACTTTC. It is translated as CASSRPGLDSGANVLTF.

The CDR3 loop reads CASSFGLAGEVGTYEQYF. CDR3 bases: TGTGCCAGCAGTTTTGGGCTAGCGGGAGAGGTGGGTACCTACGAGCAGTACTTC. The chain recombines TRBV12-3 or TRBV12-4 with TRBJ2-7; 10 bases map to TRBD2. V dropped 3 bases and J dropped 2; count of bases not matched to a gene: 13. This CDR3 spans 18 amino acids.

In regard to this clonotype: A single base separates this from a much larger clone, so it may be a read error. The CDR3 ends on some other residue instead of the conserved phenylalanine or tryptophan, so this is likely a read error. The V gene is TRBV7-4, the J gene TRBJ1-2; 8 nucleotides line up with TRBD1. The V and J ends lost 4 bases and 2 bases, in that order; junction bases with no gene match: 15. The CDR3 consists of 18 residues. Germline CDR1 reads SGHVT; CDR2 reads SQSDAQ. The CDR3 loop reads CASSWLRDRTSPNYGYTL. Here the CDR3 DNA reads TGTGCCAGCAGCTGGCTCCGGGACAGGACTTCCCCAAACTATGGCTACACCTTA.

This clonotype was detected only a few times. This chain links TRBV6-2 or TRBV6-3 with TRBJ2-3; weak D call: TRBD2 (5 bases). From germline, CDR1 is MNHEY and CDR2 SVGEGT. Trimming removed 2 bases from V and 2 bases from J, with 8 bases in between. There are 14 residues in the CDR3. CDR3 sequence reads: CASSYPDSTDTQYF. The CDR3 coding sequence is TGTGCCAGCAGTTACCCGGACTCCACAGATACGCAGTATTTT.

This chain links TRBV10-3 with TRBJ2-3, with D possibly TRBD1 on 6 matching bases. The CDR3 loop spans 13 amino acids. The germline V and J ends were trimmed by 10 bases and 2 bases, with 13 bases remaining between them. Germline CDR1 ENHRY, CDR2 SYGVKD. CDR3 amino acids: CATLGQFTDTQYF. The CDR3 nucleotides read TGTGCCACCCTAGGACAGTTCACAGATACGCAGTATTTT.

The rearrangement links TRBV10-3 to TRBJ1-5, with TRBD1 identical over 9 bases. Trimming took 6 bases from V and 5 from J; bases not matched to a gene: 8. CDR1 and CDR2 from the germline V gene are ENHRY and SYGVKD. This CDR3 contains 15 residues. The CDR3 DNA reads TGTGCCATCAGGGCCGGGACAGGGAGTTATCAGCCCCAGCATTTT. This codes for CAIRAGTGSYQPQHF.

This clonotype occurred a few times. The chain couples TRBV12-3 or TRBV12-4 to TRBJ1-5; 9 bases are shared with TRBD1. Trimming at V came to 5 bases and at J to 9 bases, leaving 8 bases not matched to a gene. The CDR3 has 14 residues. The CDR3 loop is CASSPGTGWGPQHF. The CDR3 DNA reads as TGTGCCAGCAGTCCCGGGACAGGGTGGGGGCCCCAGCATTTT.

The chain uses TRBV7-2 and TRBJ1-4; a weak D match, TRBD1 (5 bases). This CDR3 is 15 amino acids long. V was shortened by 4 bases and J by 2 bases, with 11 bases between the two germline ends. Germline assignment: CDR1 SGHTA and CDR2 FQGNSA. The CDR3: CASSSYWGTNEKLFF. In nucleotides, the CDR3 is TGTGCCAGCAGCTCCTACTGGGGCACTAATGAAAAACTGTTTTTT. Filled out from reference TRBV7-2 and TRBJ1-4, the complete variable domain reads GAGVSQSPSNKVTEKGKDVELRCDPISGHTALYWYRQSLGQGLEFLIYFQGNSAPDKSGLPSDRFSAERTGGSVSTLTIQRTQQEDSAVYLCASSSYWGTNEKLFFGSGTQLSVL.

Ten or more counts support this clonotype. The chain uses TRBV12-3 or TRBV12-4 and TRBJ2-5, with TRBD1 matching over 9 bases. V trimming: 6 bases; J trimming: 5 bases; junction bases outside the gene matches: 16. The CDR3 spans 17 residues. This chain's CDR3 is CASSSIIQGAGRETQYF. The DNA of the CDR3 is TGTGCCAGCAGCTCCATAATACAGGGGGCCGGTCGGGAGACCCAGTACTTC.

This clonotype was recorded many times. The V call is TRBV5-1, the J call TRBJ2-7; 10 bases map to TRBD1. CDR3 length equals 16 residues. Germline CDR1 reads SGHRS; CDR2 reads YFSETQ. The V gene end was trimmed by 2 bases and the J gene end by 2 bases; junction bases not matched to a gene: 7. This CDR3 is CASSFMSGQGTYEQYF. The CDR3 bases are TGCGCCAGCAGCTTCATGTCGGGACAGGGGACCTACGAGCAGTACTTC.

This clonotype was picked up a small number of times. J is TRBJ2-1 and V is TRBV19, with 7 positions matching TRBD2. V gave up 2 bases and J gave up 1 base; unmatched junction bases: 2. Per the germline V gene, CDR1 is LNHDA and CDR2 is SQIVND (reference sequence). This CDR3 contains 15 residues. The CDR3 sequence: CASSILAASYNEQFF. CDR3 sequence (DNA): TGTGCCAGTAGTATACTAGCGGCGTCCTACAATGAGCAGTTCTTC.

Ten or more counts support this clonotype. The genes are TRBV7-2 and TRBJ2-4; possibly TRBD1 for D (7 bases). This CDR3 is built from 17 residues. The germline CDR1 and CDR2 sequences are SGHTA and FQGNSA. V lost 4 bases and J lost 0, with 16 bases in between. CDR3 protein: CASSWGDSRLAKNIQYF. In DNA, the CDR3 is TGTGCCAGCAGCTGGGGGGACAGCCGATTAGCCAAAAACATTCAGTACTTC.

This chain uses TRBV19 with TRBJ2-7; possibly TRBD1 for D (8 bases). CDR1 is LNHDA, CDR2 SQIVND, per germline (reference sequence). This CDR3 spans 18 amino acids. V lost 5 bases and J lost 3, with 26 bases in between. CDR3 sequence: CASSPPALQGGRVYEQYF. The CDR3 DNA is TGTGCCAGTAGTCCCCCTGCTTTACAGGGGGGGAGGGTCTACGAGCAGTACTTC. Supplemented by reference TRBV19 and TRBJ2-7, the full variable domain reads DGGITQSPKYLFRKEGQNVTLSCEQNLNHDAMYWYRQDPGQGLRLIYYSQIVNDFQKGDIAEGYSVSREKKESFPLTVTSAQKNPTAFYLCASSPPALQGGRVYEQYFGPGTRLTVT.

V and J are TRBV28 and TRBJ2-7; the D gene is possibly TRBD1 (6 bases). Germline values: CDR1 MDHEN, CDR2 SYDVKM. The CDR3 is made up of 15 amino acids. V was clipped by 1 base and J by 5 bases, with 15 bases between them. The CDR3 DNA sequence: TGTGCCAGCAGTTTATTTTACAGGGTAGCTCACGAGCAGTACTTC. The encoded protein is CASSLFYRVAHEQYF.

This clonotype is a singleton in its sample. V is TRBV20-1 and J is TRBJ1-6, with 7 nucleotides matching TRBD1. Germline V lookup: CDR1 DFQATT, CDR2 SNEGSKA (reference sequence). Germline trimming cut 3 bases from V and 5 bases from J; bases unmatched to any gene: 7. The CDR3 extends over 15 amino acids. For the CDR3, the DNA is TGCAGTGCTAGGCTTGGGACAGTAGATAATTCACCCCTCCACTTT. It translates to CSARLGTVDNSPLHF.

V gene TRBV6-8 combines with J gene TRBJ1-5; 8 nucleotides agree with TRBD1. The J call may be in error: the DNA end matches TRBJ2-3 better. The CDR3 extends over 18 amino acids. Germline V gene data show CDR1 as MNHGY and CDR2 as SAAAGT. CDR3 sequence (DNA): TGTGCCAGCAGTGAAGAGAGGGACAGGTTCTATAGCAATCAGCCCCAGTATTTT. Translating it yields CASSEERDRFYSNQPQYF.

The chain carries TRBV20-1 and TRBJ1-5; D is possibly TRBD1 (5 bases). CDR1 and CDR2 (germline): DFQATT, SNEGSKA (reference sequence). This CDR3 has 14 residues. The ends were cut back, 3 bases at V and 1 base at J, with 10 bases in the middle. CDR3 DNA: TGCAGTGCTAGGGCGACAGTGAGCAATCAGCCCCAGCATTTT. It translates to CSARATVSNQPQHF.

This chain uses TRBV6-1 with TRBJ2-1; D is unresolved. This CDR3 is 15 amino acids long. Trimming pared 3 bases from V and 0 bases from J, leaving 9 bases between. Looked up from germline, CDR1 is MNHNS and CDR2 is SASEGT. The CDR3 coding sequence is TGTGCCAGCAGTGACCGCCCGAGCTCCTACAATGAGCAGTTCTTC. Protein sequence: CASSDRPSSYNEQFF.

V is TRBV15 and J is TRBJ2-7; the D is unclear. Trimming shortened V by 3 bases and J by 2 bases, and 17 bases separated the two germline ends. Per germline, CDR1 LNHNV and CDR2 YYDKDF (reference sequence). The CDR3 loop spans 16 amino acids. This CDR3 reads CATSSIAAETTYEQYF. The CDR3 DNA follows: TGTGCCACCAGCAGCATCGCGGCGGAGACAACCTACGAGCAGTACTTC.

The chain combines TRBV12-3 or TRBV12-4 with TRBJ1-2; 9 bases match TRBD1. Unmatched junction bases numbered 8, after V lost 2 bases and J lost 10 bases. This CDR3 has 14 amino acids. CDR3 coding DNA: TGTGCCAGCAGTTTATCGGGACAGGGCAAGCTCTACACCTTC. Its translation is CASSLSGQGKLYTF.

The rearrangement joins TRBV15 to TRBJ2-1; possible D gene TRBD1, 5 bases. Per germline, CDR1 LNHNV and CDR2 YYDKDF (reference sequence). Trimming pared 2 bases from V and 14 bases from J, leaving 13 bases between. The CDR3 is 12 residues long. CDR3: CATSRIDSDKFF. In nucleotides, the CDR3 is TGTGCCACCAGCAGAATCGACAGTGATAAGTTCTTC.

This chain joins TRBV7-9 and TRBJ1-1; possibly TRBD1 for D (5 bases). The germline V gene has CDR1 SEHNR and CDR2 FQNEAQ (reference sequence). V shed 4 bases and J shed 8 bases, with 8 bases lying between them. The CDR3 runs to 11 residues. The CDR3 DNA reads TGTGCCAGCAGCTGGGGGGTCGAAGCTTTCTTT. This encodes CASSWGVEAFF.

This clonotype has only a few counts. The chain is built from TRBV29-1 and TRBJ2-1; TRBD1 might be the D (5 bases). CDR1 SQVTM and CDR2 ANQGSEA come from the germline V gene. The CDR3 consists of 14 residues. The ends were cut back, 0 bases at V and 0 bases at J, with 6 bases in the middle. CDR3 bases: TGCAGCGTTGAAGACAGGGACTCCTACAATGAGCAGTTCTTC. Its protein is CSVEDRDSYNEQFF.

In DNA form, the CDR3 reads TGTGCCAGCAGTTTGGGACACGTCAAGACGCAGTATTTT. Its translation is CASSLGHVKTQYF. The chain is built from TRBV28 and TRBJ2-3; D may be TRBD1 (6 bases). Germline CDR1 MDHEN, CDR2 SYDVKM. The CDR3 spans 13 residues. Between the trimmed V and J ends, which lost 3 bases and 9 bases, there was a span of 13 bases.

The chain links TRBV12-3 or TRBV12-4 to TRBJ2-7; TRBD1 matches 7 bases. J gave up 2 bases and V 5 bases, and 6 bases lay outside the gene matches. CDR3 size: 14 residues. CDR3 DNA: TGTGCCAGCAGTCCGACAGGGTCTACCTACGAGCAGTACTTC. Its protein product is CASSPTGSTYEQYF.

J is TRBJ1-6 and V is TRBV6-1; no clear D gene. Trimming left V 2 bases short and J 9 bases short, with 8 bases between. This CDR3 region has 13 residues. Germline CDR1 reads MNHNS; CDR2 reads SASEGT. The DNA for the CDR3 is TGTGCCAGCAGTGAAATAGGAATTTCACCCCTCCACTTT. It is translated as CASSEIGISPLHF.

This clonotype showed up just a few times. The chain uses TRBV7-6 and TRBJ1-3, with 8 bases matching TRBD1. V shed 5 bases and J 2 bases; nucleotides not matched to a gene: 8. The CDR3 spans 16 residues. Looked up from germline, CDR1 is SGHVS and CDR2 is FNYEAQ. CDR3 sequence: CASSLTTGGTGNTIYF. The CDR3 DNA is TGTGCCAGCAGCCTTACTACAGGGGGAACTGGAAACACCATATATTTT.

The V gene is TRBV5-1, the J gene TRBJ1-1, with 8 bases fitting TRBD1. Losses at the gene ends were 4 bases for V and 0 bases for J; bases not matched to a gene: 2. The germline CDR1 and CDR2 sequences are SGHRS and YFSETQ. CDR3 size: 14 residues. Here the CDR3 reads CASSQDRVNTEAFF. In DNA form, the CDR3 reads TGCGCCAGCAGCCAGGACAGGGTGAACACTGAAGCTTTCTTT. Full variable domain (remainder filled in from reference TRBV5-1 and TRBJ1-1): KAGVTQTPRYLIKTRGQQVTLSCSPISGHRSVSWYQQTPGQGLQFLFEYFSETQRNKGNFPGRFSGRQFSNSRSEMNVSTLELGDSALYLCASSQDRVNTEAFFGQGTRLTVV.

This clonotype came up a few times. This chain links TRBV4-1 with TRBJ1-5, with D maybe TRBD1 (5 bases). This CDR3 spans 15 amino acids. V lost 0 bases, J lost 0 bases, and 6 bases lay in between. The V gene's germline CDR1 is MGHRA and CDR2 YSYEKL. The CDR3 protein is CASSQDRVSNQPQHF. The CDR3 region has the DNA TGCGCCAGCAGCCAAGACAGGGTTAGCAATCAGCCCCAGCATTTT.

This clonotype was seen a few times. V usage is TRBV28 and J usage is TRBJ2-7, with D uncertain. The CDR3 is 11 residues long. Germline CDR1 and CDR2: MDHEN and SYDVKM. The V end was cut by 7 bases, the J end by 9 bases, with 13 bases between. The CDR3 DNA follows: TGTGCCAGCACTTCTTCAATGGGGCAGTACTTC. Encoded protein: CASTSSMGQYF.